This T cell receptor (beta chain) was identified in a study of blood T cell repertoires in COVID-19. At the level of the study: Some COVID-19 samples were acute and others convalescent; all came from the United States, Italy and Spain. From T cells, B-cell-depleted T cells, or PBMCs came the material, which was cDNA or gDNA.

Original data processing: Nucleated cell number was recorded as an estimate derived from reference gene primer amplification. Generated by immunoSEQ multiplex PCR, the TCRdb table keeps only in-frame clones and is missing some. V and J calls and clone size are copied from that table; D and trimming were computed from the DNA. The sample includes fewer than 250,000 clones, roughly 88% of them seen just once. This CDR3 has 17 residues. V lost 4 bases and J lost 5; bases outside the gene matches: 11. Per the germline V gene, CDR1 is MDHEN and CDR2 is SYDVKM. The sample comprised peripheral blood. J is TRBJ1-1 and V is TRBV28; 12 nucleotides line up with TRBD1. The receptor's source is a middle-aged woman who had recovered from COVID-19. The CDR3 is CASSSRVGTGGQTEAFF. Here the CDR3 DNA reads TGTGCCAGCAGTTCCAGAGTTGGGACAGGGGGCCAGACTGAAGCTTTCTTT. The full variable domain, in which reference TRBV28 and TRBJ1-1 provide the parts outside the CDR3, is DVKVTQSSRYLVKRTGEKVFLECVQDMDHENMFWYRQDPGLGLRLIYFSYDVKMKEKGDIPEGYSVSREKKERFSLILESASTNQTSMYLCASSSRVGTGGQTEAFFGQGTRLTVV.